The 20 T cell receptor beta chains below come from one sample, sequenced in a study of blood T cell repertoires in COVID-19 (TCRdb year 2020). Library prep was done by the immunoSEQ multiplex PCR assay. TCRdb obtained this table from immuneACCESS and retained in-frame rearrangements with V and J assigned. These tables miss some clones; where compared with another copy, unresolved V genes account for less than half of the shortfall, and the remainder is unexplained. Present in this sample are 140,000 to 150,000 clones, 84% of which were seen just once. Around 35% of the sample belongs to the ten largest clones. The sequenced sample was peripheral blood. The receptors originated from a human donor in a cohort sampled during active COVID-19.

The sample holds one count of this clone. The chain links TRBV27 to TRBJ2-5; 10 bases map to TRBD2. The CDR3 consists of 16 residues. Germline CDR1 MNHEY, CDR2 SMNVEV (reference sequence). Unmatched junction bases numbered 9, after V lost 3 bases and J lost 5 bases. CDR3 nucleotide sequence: TGTGCCAGCAGTTTGTTAGCGGGGGGTATCAATGAGACCCAGTACTTC. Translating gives CASSLLAGGINETQYF.

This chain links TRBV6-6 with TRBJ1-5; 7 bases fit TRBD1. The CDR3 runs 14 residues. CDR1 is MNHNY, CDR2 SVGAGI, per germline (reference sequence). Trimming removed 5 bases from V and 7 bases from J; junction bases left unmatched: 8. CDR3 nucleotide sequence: TGTGCCAGCAGTACAGACAGGGTCGGCCAGCCCCAGCATTTT. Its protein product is CASSTDRVGQPQHF.

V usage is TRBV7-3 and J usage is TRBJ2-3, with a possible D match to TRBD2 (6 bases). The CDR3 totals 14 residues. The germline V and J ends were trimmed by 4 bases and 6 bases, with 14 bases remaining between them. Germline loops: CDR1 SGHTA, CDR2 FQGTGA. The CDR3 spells CASSSRDFSDTQYF. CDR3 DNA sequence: TGTGCCAGCAGCTCACGGGACTTTTCTGATACGCAGTATTTT.

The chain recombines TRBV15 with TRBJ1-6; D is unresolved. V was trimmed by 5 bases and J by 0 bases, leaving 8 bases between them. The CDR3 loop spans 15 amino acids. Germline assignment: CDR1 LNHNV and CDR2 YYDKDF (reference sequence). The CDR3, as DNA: TGTGCCACCAGCCCCCCTAGCTCCTATAATTCACCCCTCCACTTT. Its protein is CATSPPSSYNSPLHF.

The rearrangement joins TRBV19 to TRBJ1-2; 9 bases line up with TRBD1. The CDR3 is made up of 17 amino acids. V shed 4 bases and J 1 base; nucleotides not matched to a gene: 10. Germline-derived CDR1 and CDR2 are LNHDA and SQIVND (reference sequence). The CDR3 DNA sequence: TGTGCCAGTAGTACCGACAGGGGGTCATATAATAACTATGGCTACACCTTC. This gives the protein CASSTDRGSYNNYGYTF. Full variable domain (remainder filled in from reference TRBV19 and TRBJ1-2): DGGITQSPKYLFRKEGQNVTLSCEQNLNHDAMYWYRQDPGQGLRLIYYSQIVNDFQKGDIAEGYSVSREKKESFPLTVTSAQKNPTAFYLCASSTDRGSYNNYGYTFGSGTRLTVV.

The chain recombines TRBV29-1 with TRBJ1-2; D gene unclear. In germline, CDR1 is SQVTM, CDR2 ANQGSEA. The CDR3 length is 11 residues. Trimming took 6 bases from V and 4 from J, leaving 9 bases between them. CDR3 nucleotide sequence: TGCAGCGTCTTAAGCCCCTATGGCTACACCTTC. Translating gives CSVLSPYGYTF.

Here the CDR3 DNA reads TGTGCCAGCAGTTTTTATTCGACAGGGCCAAACCATGGCTACACCTTC. It yields the protein CASSFYSTGPNHGYTF. The chain couples TRBV27 to TRBJ1-2; 7 nucleotides match TRBD1. The CDR3 covers 16 residues. CDR1 and CDR2 from the germline V gene are MNHEY and SMNVEV (reference sequence). With 3 bases clipped from V and 6 bases from J, the junction kept 13 bases outside the gene matches.

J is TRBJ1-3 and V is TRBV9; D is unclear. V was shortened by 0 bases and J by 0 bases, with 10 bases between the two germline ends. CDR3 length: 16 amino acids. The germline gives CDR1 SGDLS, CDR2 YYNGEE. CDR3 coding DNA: TGTGCCAGCAGCGTAGCAGCGGCGCCCTCTGGAAACACCATATATTTT. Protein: CASSVAAAPSGNTIYF.

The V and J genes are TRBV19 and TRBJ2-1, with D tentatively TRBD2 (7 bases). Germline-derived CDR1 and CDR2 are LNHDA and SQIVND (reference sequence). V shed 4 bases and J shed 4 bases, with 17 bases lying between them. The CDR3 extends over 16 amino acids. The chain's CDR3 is CASSRGGGGPYNEQFF. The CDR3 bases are TGTGCCAGTAGTAGGGGGGGCGGGGGCCCTTACAATGAGCAGTTCTTC.

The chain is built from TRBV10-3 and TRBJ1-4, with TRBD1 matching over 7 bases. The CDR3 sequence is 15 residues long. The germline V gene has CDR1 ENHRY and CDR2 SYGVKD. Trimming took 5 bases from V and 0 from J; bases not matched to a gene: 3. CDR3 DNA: TGTGCCATCAGTCCTGGACAGGCAACTAATGAAAAACTGTTTTTT. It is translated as CAISPGQATNEKLFF.

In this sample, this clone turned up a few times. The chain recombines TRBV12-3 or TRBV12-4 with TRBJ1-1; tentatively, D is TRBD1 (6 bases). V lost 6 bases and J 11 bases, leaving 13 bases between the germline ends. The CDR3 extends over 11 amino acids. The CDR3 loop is CASRGASGAFF. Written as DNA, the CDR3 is TGTGCCAGCAGGGGGGCATCTGGGGCTTTCTTT.

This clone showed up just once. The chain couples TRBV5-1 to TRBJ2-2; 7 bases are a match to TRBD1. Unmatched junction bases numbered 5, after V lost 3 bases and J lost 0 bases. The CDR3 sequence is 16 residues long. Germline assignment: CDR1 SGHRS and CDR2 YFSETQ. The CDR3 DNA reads TGCGCCAGCAGCTCGGACAGGTTAACGAACACCGGGGAGCTGTTTTTT. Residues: CASSSDRLTNTGELFF. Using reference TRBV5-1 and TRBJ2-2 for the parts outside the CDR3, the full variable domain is KAGVTQTPRYLIKTRGQQVTLSCSPISGHRSVSWYQQTPGQGLQFLFEYFSETQRNKGNFPGRFSGRQFSNSRSEMNVSTLELGDSALYLCASSSDRLTNTGELFFGEGSRLTVL.

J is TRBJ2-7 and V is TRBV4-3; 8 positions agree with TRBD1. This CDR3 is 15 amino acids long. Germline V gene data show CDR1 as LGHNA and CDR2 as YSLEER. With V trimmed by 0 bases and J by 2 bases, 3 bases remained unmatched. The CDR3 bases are TGCGCCAGCAGCCAAGATACACAGGGGGCCTACGAGCAGTACTTC. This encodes CASSQDTQGAYEQYF.

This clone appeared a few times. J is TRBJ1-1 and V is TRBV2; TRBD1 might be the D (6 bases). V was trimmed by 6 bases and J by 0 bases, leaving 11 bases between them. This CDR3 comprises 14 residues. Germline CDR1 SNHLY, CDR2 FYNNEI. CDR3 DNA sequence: TGTGCCAGCAGCAGGGGCCGGCTGAACACTGAAGCTTTCTTT. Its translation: CASSRGRLNTEAFF.

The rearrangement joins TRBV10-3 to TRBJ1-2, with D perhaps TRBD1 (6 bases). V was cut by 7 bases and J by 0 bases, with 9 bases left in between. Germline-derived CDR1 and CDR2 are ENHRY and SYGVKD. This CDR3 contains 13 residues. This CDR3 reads CAINQGSNYGYTF. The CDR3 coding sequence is TGTGCCATCAATCAGGGGTCTAACTATGGCTACACCTTC.

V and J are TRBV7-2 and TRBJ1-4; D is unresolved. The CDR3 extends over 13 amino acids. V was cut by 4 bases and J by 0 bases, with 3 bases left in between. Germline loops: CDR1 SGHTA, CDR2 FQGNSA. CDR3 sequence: CASSSATNEKLFF. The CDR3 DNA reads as TGTGCCAGCAGCTCCGCAACTAATGAAAAACTGTTTTTT.

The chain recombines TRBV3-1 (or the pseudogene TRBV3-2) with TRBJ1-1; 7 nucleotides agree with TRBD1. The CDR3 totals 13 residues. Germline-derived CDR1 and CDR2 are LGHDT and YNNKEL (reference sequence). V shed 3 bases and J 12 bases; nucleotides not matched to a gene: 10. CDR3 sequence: CASSHVPDRATFF. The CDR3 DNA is TGTGCCAGCAGCCACGTTCCCGACAGGGCGACTTTCTTT.

CDR3: CASSLRHSGGHEQFF. The CDR3 bases are TGTGCCAGTAGTCTCCGTCATAGCGGGGGGCATGAGCAGTTCTTC. This chain uses TRBV19 with TRBJ2-1, with 10 bases lining up with TRBD2. Germline CDR1 reads LNHDA; CDR2 reads SQIVND (reference sequence). Unmatched junction bases numbered 9, after V lost 5 bases and J lost 8 bases. The CDR3 has 15 residues.

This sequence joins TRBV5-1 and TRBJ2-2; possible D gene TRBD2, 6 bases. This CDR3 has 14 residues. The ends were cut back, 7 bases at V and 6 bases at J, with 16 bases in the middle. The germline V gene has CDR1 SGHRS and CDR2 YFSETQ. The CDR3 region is CASAAGQGAGELFF. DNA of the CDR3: TGCGCCAGCGCCGCGGGGCAGGGCGCCGGGGAGCTGTTTTTT. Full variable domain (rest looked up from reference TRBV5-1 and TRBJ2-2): KAGVTQTPRYLIKTRGQQVTLSCSPISGHRSVSWYQQTPGQGLQFLFEYFSETQRNKGNFPGRFSGRQFSNSRSEMNVSTLELGDSALYLCASAAGQGAGELFFGEGSRLTVL.

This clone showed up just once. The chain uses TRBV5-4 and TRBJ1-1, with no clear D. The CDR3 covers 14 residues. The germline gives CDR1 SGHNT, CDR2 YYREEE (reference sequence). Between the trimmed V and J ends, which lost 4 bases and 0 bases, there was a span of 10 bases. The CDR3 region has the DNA TGTGCCAGCAGCCCAACTGCCCTGAACACTGAAGCTTTCTTT. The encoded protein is CASSPTALNTEAFF.